This T cell receptor beta chain appears in the sequencing data of a study of T-cell reconstitution after alpha-beta-depleted transplantation in children. Preparation of the TCRbeta library was carried out with unique molecular identifiers. TCRdb independently ran MiXCR on the PCR reads; one entry per CDR3 protein. The top ten hold around 36% of the sample, which has fewer than 750,000 distinct CDR3 sequences, about a quarter seen once. The CDR3 totals 13 residues. The ends were cut back, 4 bases at V and 5 bases at J, with 13 bases in the middle. CDR1 is SGHRS and CDR2 is YFSETQ in the germline V gene. In its sample, this clonotype was seen a few times. Its antigen is not identified. The study, taken as a whole, reports: The origin of alpha-beta T cells about two months after transplant was reportedly several hundred expanded graft clones. The main origin of T-cell counts and diversity one year after transplant was newly produced T cells. The study traced high day-60 TCRbeta diversity in some patients to surviving recipient T cells and thymic progenitors.

The receptor comes from a boy less than two years old with Wiskott-Aldrich syndrome, due to receive a stem cell transplant. The gene calls are TRBV5-1 and TRBJ2-7; D might be TRBD2 (5 bases). The input for sequencing was PBMCs, taken before TCRalphabeta/CD19-depleted stem cell transplant. The CDR3 DNA is TGCGCCAGCAGCCTAATCACGGGGAACGAGCAGTACTTC. Amino acids: CASSLITGNEQYF.